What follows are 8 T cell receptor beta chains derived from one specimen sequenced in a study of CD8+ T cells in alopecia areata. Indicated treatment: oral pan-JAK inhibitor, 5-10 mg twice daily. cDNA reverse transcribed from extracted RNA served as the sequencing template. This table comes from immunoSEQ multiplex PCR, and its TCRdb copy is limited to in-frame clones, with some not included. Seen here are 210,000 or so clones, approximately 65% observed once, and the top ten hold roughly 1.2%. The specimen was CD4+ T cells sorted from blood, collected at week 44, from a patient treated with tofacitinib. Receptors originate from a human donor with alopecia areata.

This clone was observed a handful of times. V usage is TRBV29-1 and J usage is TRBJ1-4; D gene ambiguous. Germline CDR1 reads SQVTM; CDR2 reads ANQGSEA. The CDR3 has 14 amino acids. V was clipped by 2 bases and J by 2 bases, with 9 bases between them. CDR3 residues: CSVESESTNEKLFF. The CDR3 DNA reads TGCAGCGTTGAATCAGAATCTACTAATGAAAAACTGTTTTTT.

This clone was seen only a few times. CDR3 sequence: CASSLAGASTDTQYF. The CDR3 region has the DNA TGTGCCAGCAGCTTAGCTGGGGCTAGCACAGATACGCAGTATTTT. This chain connects TRBV13 to TRBJ2-3, with TRBD1 as a possible D gene (5 bases). The CDR3 consists of 15 residues. V was clipped by 1 base and J by 0 bases, with 8 bases between them. Germline V gene lookup returns CDR1 PRHDT and CDR2 FYEKMQ (reference sequence). Complete variable domain (other parts from reference TRBV13 and TRBJ2-3): AAGVIQSPRHLIKEKRETATLKCYPIPRHDTVYWYQQGPGQDPQFLISFYEKMQSDKGSIPDRFSAQQFSDYHSELNMSSLELGDSALYFCASSLAGASTDTQYFGPGTRLTVL.

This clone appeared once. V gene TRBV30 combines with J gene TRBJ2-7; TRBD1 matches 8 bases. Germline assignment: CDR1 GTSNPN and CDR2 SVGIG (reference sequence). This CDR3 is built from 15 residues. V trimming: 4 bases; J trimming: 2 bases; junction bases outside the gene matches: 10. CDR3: CAWKYRQGLTYEQYF. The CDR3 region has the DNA TGTGCCTGGAAATACCGACAGGGGCTCACCTACGAGCAGTACTTC.

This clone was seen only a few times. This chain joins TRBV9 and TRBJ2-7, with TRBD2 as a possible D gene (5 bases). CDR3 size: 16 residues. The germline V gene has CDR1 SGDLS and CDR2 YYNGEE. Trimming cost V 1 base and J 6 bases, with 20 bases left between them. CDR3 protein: CASSVSIEGPYGEQYF. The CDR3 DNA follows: TGTGCCAGCAGCGTATCTATCGAGGGCCCCTACGGCGAGCAGTACTTC.

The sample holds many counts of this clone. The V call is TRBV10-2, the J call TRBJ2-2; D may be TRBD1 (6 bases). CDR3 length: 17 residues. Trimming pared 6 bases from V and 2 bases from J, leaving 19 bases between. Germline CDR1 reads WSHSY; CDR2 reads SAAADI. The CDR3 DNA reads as TGCGCCAGCAGGGCAATGGGGGCAGGGATTAACACCGGGGAGCTGTTTTTT. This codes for CASRAMGAGINTGELFF.

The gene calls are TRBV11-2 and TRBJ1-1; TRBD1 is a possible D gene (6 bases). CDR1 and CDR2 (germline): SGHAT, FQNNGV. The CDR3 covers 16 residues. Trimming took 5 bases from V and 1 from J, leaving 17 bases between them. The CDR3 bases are TGTGCCAGCAGCGGACAGATCAGGGGCCCGAACACTGAAGCTTTCTTT. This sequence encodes CASSGQIRGPNTEAFF.

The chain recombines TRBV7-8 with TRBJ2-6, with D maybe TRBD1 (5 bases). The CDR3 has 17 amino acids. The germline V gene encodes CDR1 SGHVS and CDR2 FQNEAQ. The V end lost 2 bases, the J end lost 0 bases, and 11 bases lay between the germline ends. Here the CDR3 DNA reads TGTGCCAGCAGCTTAATTCAGGGCACCTCTGGGGCCAACGTCCTGACTTTC. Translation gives CASSLIQGTSGANVLTF.

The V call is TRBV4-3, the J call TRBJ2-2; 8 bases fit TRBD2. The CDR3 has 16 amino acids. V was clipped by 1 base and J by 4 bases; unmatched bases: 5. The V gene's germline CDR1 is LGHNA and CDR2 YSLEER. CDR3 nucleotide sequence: TGCGCCAGCAGCCAAGTTGCGGGGGGTAGCACCGGGGAGCTGTTTTTT. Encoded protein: CASSQVAGGSTGELFF.